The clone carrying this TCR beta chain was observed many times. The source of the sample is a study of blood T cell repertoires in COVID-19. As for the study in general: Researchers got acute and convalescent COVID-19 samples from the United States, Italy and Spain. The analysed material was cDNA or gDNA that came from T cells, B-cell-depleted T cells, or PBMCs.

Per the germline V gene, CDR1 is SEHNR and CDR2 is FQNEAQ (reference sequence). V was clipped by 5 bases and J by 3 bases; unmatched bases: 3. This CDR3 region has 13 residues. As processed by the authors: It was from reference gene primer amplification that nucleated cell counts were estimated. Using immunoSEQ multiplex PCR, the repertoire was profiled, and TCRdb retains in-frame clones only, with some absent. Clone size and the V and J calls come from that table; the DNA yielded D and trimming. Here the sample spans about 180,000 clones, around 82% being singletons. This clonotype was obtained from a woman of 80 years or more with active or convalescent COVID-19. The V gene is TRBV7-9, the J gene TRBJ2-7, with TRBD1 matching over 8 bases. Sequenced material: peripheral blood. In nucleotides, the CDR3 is TGTGCCAGCAGCACTACAGGGGGCTACGAGCAGTACTTC. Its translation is CASSTTGGYEQYF.